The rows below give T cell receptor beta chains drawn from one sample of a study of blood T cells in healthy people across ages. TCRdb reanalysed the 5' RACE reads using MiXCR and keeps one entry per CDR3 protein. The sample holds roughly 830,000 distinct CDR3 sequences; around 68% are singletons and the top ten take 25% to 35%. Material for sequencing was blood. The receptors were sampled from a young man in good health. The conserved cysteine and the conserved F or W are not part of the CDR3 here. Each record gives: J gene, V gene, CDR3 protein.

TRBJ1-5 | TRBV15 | ATSRDVGTNQPQH
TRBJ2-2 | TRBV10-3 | AITQGTTGELF
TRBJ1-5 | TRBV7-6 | ASSLDSGQPQH
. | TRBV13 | ASSLRGALEETQY
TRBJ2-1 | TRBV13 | ASSLVVTEQF
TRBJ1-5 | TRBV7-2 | ASSSGHPSNQPQH
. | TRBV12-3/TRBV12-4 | ANSYTGGGLYEQY
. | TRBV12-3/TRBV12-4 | ASIPSGTPSYEQY
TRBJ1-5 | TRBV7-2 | ASTAPGQPYPQH
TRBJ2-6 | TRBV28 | ASSSFGGRDTGSSGANVLT
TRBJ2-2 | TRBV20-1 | SASPSGVTGELF
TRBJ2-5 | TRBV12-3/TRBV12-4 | ASSGGGMETQY
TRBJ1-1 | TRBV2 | ASSEALRLNTEAF
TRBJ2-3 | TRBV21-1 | ASSKSATTDNTQY
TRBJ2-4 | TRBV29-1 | SVWDAATGKNIQY
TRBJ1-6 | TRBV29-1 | SDWGECGNSPLH
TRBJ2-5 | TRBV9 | ASSVEGVQETQY
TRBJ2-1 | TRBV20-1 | SAQTGGNEQF